This entry is about one T cell receptor beta chain. The data were taken from a study of blood T cell repertoires in COVID-19. The wider study: Acute-phase and convalescent COVID-19 samples originated in the United States, Italy and Spain. Sample material is recorded as cDNA or gDNA derived from T cells, B-cell-depleted T cells, or PBMCs.

This CDR3 comprises 14 residues. The ends were cut back, 5 bases at V and 6 bases at J, with 15 bases in the middle. Germline values: CDR1 MNHEY, CDR2 SMNVEV (reference sequence). Per the original data handling: Reference gene primer amplification gave estimated nucleated cell counts. This table comes from immunoSEQ multiplex PCR, and its TCRdb copy is limited to in-frame clones, with some not included. V and J calls and clone size are as listed in that table; D and trimming were resolved from the DNA. The sample gives under 250,000 clones, 80% to 90% of which show up once; 5.1% is in the top ten. This clonotype was obtained from a woman in her sixties who had recovered from COVID-19. The rearrangement joins TRBV27 to TRBJ2-3; tentative D call: TRBD1 (6 bases). Sequencing used peripheral blood. For the CDR3, the DNA is TGTGCCAGCAGTCTTACAGGGTTTTTGGATACGCAGTATTTT. It yields the protein CASSLTGFLDTQYF.